Each of the 10 T cell receptor beta chains below was sequenced from the same sample in a study of shared clonotypes between healthy human individuals. Repertoires were generated with immunoSEQ multiplex PCR, while TCRdb's copy carries only in-frame clones and drops some. Altogether approximately 1.5 million clones are present, 95% to 99% being singletons, with the ten largest covering approximately 0.44%. The sample comprised naive CD4+ T cells sorted from blood. Subset here: CD45RA+ positively selected. Source of these receptors: a man aged 25-45 years in good health.

This sequence joins TRBV15 and TRBJ2-1; D gene uncertain. CDR3 length equals 14 residues. Germline V gives CDR1 LNHNV, CDR2 YYDKDF (reference sequence). Between the trimmed V and J ends, which lost 4 bases and 1 base, there was a span of 8 bases. Written as DNA, the CDR3 is TGTGCCACCAGCACACAAGTGTCCTACAATGAGCAGTTCTTC. Its protein product is CATSTQVSYNEQFF.

The gene calls are TRBV9 and TRBJ1-5; D is unresolved. Trimming removed 4 bases from V and 6 bases from J, with 14 bases in between. The V gene's germline CDR1 is SGDLS and CDR2 YYNGEE. This CDR3 spans 14 amino acids. The CDR3 DNA reads TGTGCCAGCAGCCCTAATCTTCTGGGTCAGCCCCAGCATTTT. It specifies CASSPNLLGQPQHF. Filled out from reference TRBV9 and TRBJ1-5, the complete variable domain reads DSGVTQTPKHLITATGQRVTLRCSPRSGDLSVYWYQQSLDQGLQFLIQYYNGEERAKGNILERFSAQQFPDLHSELNLSSLELGDSALYFCASSPNLLGQPQHFGDGTRLSIL.

CDR3 loop: CASSGSGTYNEQFF. For the CDR3, the DNA is TGTGCCAGCAGTGGGTCCGGGACTTACAATGAGCAGTTCTTC. The rearrangement uses TRBV25-1 and TRBJ2-1; a weak D match, TRBD2 (6 bases). CDR1 MGHDK and CDR2 SYGVNS come from the germline V gene. CDR3 length: 14 amino acids. The V gene lost 4 bases and the J gene lost 4 bases, with 11 bases spanning the gap.

V gene TRBV19 combines with J gene TRBJ1-3; D is undetermined. Trimming shortened V by 1 base and J by 0 bases, and 16 bases separated the two germline ends. This CDR3 spans 18 amino acids. Germline V gene data show CDR1 as LNHDA and CDR2 as SQIVND (reference sequence). The CDR3 coding sequence is TGTGCCAGTAGTATAGTCGTAGGACTCGGAAGCTCTGGAAACACCATATATTTT. Amino acids: CASSIVVGLGSSGNTIYF.

The chain recombines TRBV28 with TRBJ1-2; tentatively, D is TRBD1 (5 bases). Germline loops: CDR1 MDHEN, CDR2 SYDVKM. Trimming cost V 2 bases and J 4 bases, with 17 bases left between them. CDR3 length: 16 residues. CDR3 region: CASSLLPGLGGYGYTF. CDR3 in DNA: TGTGCCAGCAGTTTACTACCGGGACTAGGAGGCTATGGCTACACCTTC.

The genes are TRBV11-3 and TRBJ2-1; 10 nucleotides align to TRBD2. The CDR3 contains 19 residues. Germline assignment: CDR1 SGHNT and CDR2 YENEEA. V lost 2 bases to trimming and J lost 5 bases; unmatched junction nucleotides: 15. The chain's CDR3 is CASSLSHGASGSRNNEQFF. The DNA for the CDR3 is TGTGCCAGCAGCTTAAGTCACGGAGCTAGCGGGAGCCGCAACAATGAGCAGTTCTTC.

V gene TRBV4-1 combines with J gene TRBJ2-3; D may be TRBD1 (5 bases). The CDR3 consists of 16 residues. From germline, CDR1 is MGHRA and CDR2 YSYEKL. V lost 0 bases, J lost 3 bases, and 13 bases lay in between. The CDR3: CASSQDMKGLTDTQYF. CDR3 coding DNA: TGCGCCAGCAGCCAAGATATGAAGGGGTTGACAGATACGCAGTATTTT.

This chain links TRBV5-1 with TRBJ2-2, with 7 positions matching TRBD2. V was clipped by 0 bases and J by 5 bases; unmatched bases: 7. CDR1 and CDR2 (germline): SGHRS, YFSETQ. CDR3 size: 16 residues. The CDR3 DNA follows: TGCGCCAGCAGCTTGGGTGTCGCGGGAGAGACCGGGGAGCTGTTTTTT. Its protein product is CASSLGVAGETGELFF.

V is TRBV14 and J is TRBJ2-7, with D possibly being TRBD2 (5 bases). Trimming removed 5 bases from V and 6 bases from J, with 14 bases in between. Germline assignment: CDR1 SGHDN and CDR2 FVKESK. The CDR3 runs 13 residues. The CDR3 sequence is CASSLRTEGEQYF. CDR3 in DNA: TGTGCCAGCAGCTTACGGACTGAGGGCGAGCAGTACTTC. Variable domain in full (rest from reference TRBV14 and TRBJ2-7): EAGVTQFPSHSVIEKGQTVTLRCDPISGHDNLYWYRRVMGKEIKFLLHFVKESKQDESGMPNNRFLAERTGGTYSTLKVQPAELEDSGVYFCASSLRTEGEQYFGPGTRLTVT.

The CDR3 bases are TGTGCCAGCACCGTGGCGCGGATTCGCACAGATACGCAGTATTTT. Amino acid sequence: CASTVARIRTDTQYF. The chain carries TRBV28 and TRBJ2-3, with D hard to call. The CDR3 length is 15 residues. The V end lost 7 bases, the J end lost 1 base, and 15 bases lay between the germline ends. The germline V gene encodes CDR1 MDHEN and CDR2 SYDVKM.